This T cell receptor (beta chain) is from a study of blood T cell repertoires in COVID-19. Study context: Sites across the United States, Italy and Spain contributed samples from acute and convalescent COVID-19. The analysed material was cDNA or gDNA that came from T cells, B-cell-depleted T cells, or PBMCs.

Patients of the Seattle cohort, enrolled during active infection, were followed longitudinally. As processed by the authors: Using reference gene primer amplification, nucleated cell counts were estimated. Data came from immunoSEQ multiplex PCR; TCRdb stores just in-frame clones and leaves some out. Clone size and the V and J calls come from that table; the DNA yielded D and trimming. The table records around 190,000 clones, about four fifths of them present only once. Input material: peripheral blood. The source is an older woman with COVID-19, enrolled during active disease.

In DNA form, the CDR3 reads TGTGCCAGCATACAGGACAGGGCTGAGAACACTGAAGCTTTCTTT. This codes for CASIQDRAENTEAFF. J is TRBJ1-1 and V is TRBV25-1; 8 bases fit TRBD1. The length of the CDR3 is 15 residues. The germline V gene encodes CDR1 MGHDK and CDR2 SYGVNS. After removal of 7 bases from V and 1 base from J, the junction contained 8 bases not matched to a gene.